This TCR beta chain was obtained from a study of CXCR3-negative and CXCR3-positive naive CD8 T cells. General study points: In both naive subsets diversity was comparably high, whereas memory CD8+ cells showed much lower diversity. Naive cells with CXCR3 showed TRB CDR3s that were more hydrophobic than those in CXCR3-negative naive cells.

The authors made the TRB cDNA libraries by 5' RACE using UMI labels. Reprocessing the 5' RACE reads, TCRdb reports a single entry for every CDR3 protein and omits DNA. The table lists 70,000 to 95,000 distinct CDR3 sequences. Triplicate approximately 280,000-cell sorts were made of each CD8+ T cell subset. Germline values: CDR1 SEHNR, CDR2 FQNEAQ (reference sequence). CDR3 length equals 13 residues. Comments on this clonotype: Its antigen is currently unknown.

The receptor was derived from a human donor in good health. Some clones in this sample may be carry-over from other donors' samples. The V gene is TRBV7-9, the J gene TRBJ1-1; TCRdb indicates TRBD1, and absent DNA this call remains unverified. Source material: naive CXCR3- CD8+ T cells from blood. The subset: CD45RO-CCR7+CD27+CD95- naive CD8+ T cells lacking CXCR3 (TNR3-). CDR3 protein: CASTGKGETEAFF.